This T cell receptor (beta chain) was recorded in a study of cytomegalovirus exposure and HLA in healthy donors. The CDR3 runs 15 residues. With V trimmed by 5 bases and J by 0 bases, 5 bases remained unmatched. Germline CDR1 MNHNY, CDR2 SVGAGI (reference sequence). PCR was performed using 60 Vbeta and 13 Jbeta primers. Generated by immunoSEQ multiplex PCR, the TCRdb table keeps only in-frame clones and is missing some. Of some 97,000 clones in the sample, approximately 70% are singletons; the top ten hold 4.5% to 5%. The sequence was collected from a woman younger than 30 in good health and CMV-seropositive. The chain links TRBV6-6 to TRBJ2-5, with 8 bases aligning to TRBD1. The sequenced sample was PBMCs. The DNA of the CDR3 is TGTGCCAGCAGTAACCCGGACAGGGACCAAGAGACCCAGTACTTC. Translating gives CASSNPDRDQETQYF.